These 12 T cell receptor beta chains came from one sample sequenced in a study of control samples from healthy donors and cancer patients (dated by TCRdb to the early 2020s). Libraries were built with the immunoSEQ multiplex PCR assay. In its TCRdb copy, this immuneACCESS table keeps in-frame sequences only and misses some clones. Where compared with another copy, unresolved V genes explain less than half of these, and the others have no known cause. Within this sample are 150,000 to 200,000 clones, with more than 85% of them counted one time only. The ten top clones hold about 2% of the sample. The sequenced sample consisted of blood. The source of these receptors is a woman in her thirties or forties in good health.

This clone was detected only a few times. The chain links TRBV7-6 to TRBJ1-4; possibly TRBD1 for D (6 bases). Germline V gene sequence: CDR1 SGHVS, CDR2 FNYEAQ. The germline V and J ends were trimmed by 5 bases and 6 bases, with 13 bases remaining between them. The CDR3 loop spans 14 amino acids. CDR3 loop: CASSPLAGDEKLFF. CDR3 nucleotides: TGTGCCAGCAGCCCACTCGCAGGGGATGAAAAACTGTTTTTT.

This chain links TRBV27 with TRBJ1-2; the D gene is possibly TRBD1 (5 bases). The CDR3 covers 15 residues. The V end was cut by 2 bases, the J end by 8 bases, with 18 bases between. Germline values: CDR1 MNHEY, CDR2 SMNVEV (reference sequence). The CDR3 sequence is CASSLVGRGAGGYTF. DNA of the CDR3: TGTGCCAGCAGTTTAGTGGGTCGGGGCGCTGGGGGCTACACCTTC.

The chain joins TRBV6-5 to TRBJ1-5; 10 nucleotides match TRBD1. Germline V lookup: CDR1 MNHEY, CDR2 SVGAGI. The CDR3 runs 13 residues. With V trimmed by 10 bases and J by 5 bases, 5 bases remained unmatched. This CDR3 is CATSTGGDQPQHF. CDR3 nucleotide sequence: TGTGCCACCTCGACAGGGGGCGATCAGCCCCAGCATTTT.

The chain carries TRBV2 and TRBJ2-3; D not resolved. Germline V gene sequence: CDR1 SNHLY, CDR2 FYNNEI. This CDR3 is built from 13 residues. Between the trimmed V and J ends, which lost 6 bases and 0 bases, there was a span of 7 bases. CDR3 in DNA: TGTGCCAGCAGCGATACTAGCACAGATACGCAGTATTTT. The encoded protein is CASSDTSTDTQYF.

The V call is TRBV2, the J call TRBJ1-4; D may be TRBD1 (6 bases). CDR1 is SNHLY, CDR2 FYNNEI, per germline. The CDR3 consists of 16 residues. Trimming pared 5 bases from V and 0 bases from J, leaving 13 bases between. CDR3 amino acids: CASSWGRTATNEKLFF. The CDR3 DNA reads TGTGCCAGCAGTTGGGGTAGGACAGCAACTAATGAAAAACTGTTTTTT.

The rearrangement uses TRBV9 and TRBJ2-3, with D hard to call. The germline gives CDR1 SGDLS, CDR2 YYNGEE. Between the trimmed V and J ends, which lost 1 base and 2 bases, there was a span of 11 bases. CDR3 length: 15 residues. CDR3 DNA: TGTGCCAGCAGCGTATCTTCCCTGTTCACAGATACGCAGTATTTT. Translating it yields CASSVSSLFTDTQYF. Drawing the rest from reference TRBV9 and TRBJ2-3, the complete variable domain is DSGVTQTPKHLITATGQRVTLRCSPRSGDLSVYWYQQSLDQGLQFLIQYYNGEERAKGNILERFSAQQFPDLHSELNLSSLELGDSALYFCASSVSSLFTDTQYFGPGTRLTVL.

V gene TRBV5-4 combines with J gene TRBJ2-3; TRBD2 matches at 16 bases. The V segment lost 4 bases and the J segment 8 bases; nucleotides outside the gene matches: 7. Germline values: CDR1 SGHNT, CDR2 YYREEE (reference sequence). The CDR3 contains 16 residues. CDR3 amino acids: CASSAGLAGGGSTQYF. CDR3 sequence (DNA): TGTGCCAGCAGCGCGGGACTAGCGGGGGGGGGAAGTACGCAGTATTTT.

The CDR3 spells CASSPRAAYNSPLHF. CDR3 nucleotides: TGTGCCAGCTCACCCCGGGCCGCCTATAATTCACCCCTCCACTTT. The chain combines TRBV18 with TRBJ1-6; D is ambiguous. The CDR3 loop spans 15 amino acids. CDR1 is KGHSH, CDR2 LQKENI, per germline. V was trimmed by 3 bases and J by 2 bases, leaving 8 bases between them.

This clone has a single count. The chain employs TRBV18 and TRBJ1-2, with D maybe TRBD1 (6 bases). This CDR3 is 16 amino acids long. Germline V lookup: CDR1 KGHSH, CDR2 LQKENI. Trimming pared 3 bases from V and 4 bases from J, leaving 18 bases between. The CDR3 nucleotides are TGTGCCAGCTCACCTACGGGACACGATATTTCCTATGGCTACACCTTC. The encoded protein is CASSPTGHDISYGYTF.

The V gene is TRBV2, the J gene TRBJ2-7; tentatively, D is TRBD1 or TRBD2 (5 bases each). Germline lookup yields CDR1 SNHLY and CDR2 FYNNEI. V gave up 6 bases and J gave up 0 bases, with 21 bases separating them. This CDR3 has 17 residues. CDR3 DNA: TGTGCCAGCAGATACCCTGGGGACGTATCGTCCTCCTACGAGCAGTACTTC. It is translated as CASRYPGDVSSSYEQYF.

This clone was counted only a few times. The chain is built from TRBV7-9 and TRBJ2-7; no firm D call. This CDR3 contains 15 residues. V was trimmed by 1 base and J by 5 bases, leaving 15 bases between them. The germline gives CDR1 SEHNR, CDR2 FQNEAQ (reference sequence). The CDR3: CASSLVGAPWDEQYF. The DNA for the CDR3 is TGTGCCAGCAGCTTAGTTGGCGCCCCCTGGGACGAGCAGTACTTC.

This chain joins TRBV28 and TRBJ1-6, with 8 bases aligning to TRBD1. After removal of 5 bases from V and 7 bases from J, the junction contained 7 bases not matched to a gene. The CDR3 is made up of 15 amino acids. Germline V gene sequence: CDR1 MDHEN, CDR2 SYDVKM. In nucleotides, the CDR3 is TGTGCCAGCAGTCCCCCGGACAGGGCAAATTCACCCCTCCACTTT. Translated: CASSPPDRANSPLHF.